The sequence of this T cell receptor beta chain was determined in a study of T cells expressing NK-cell markers. The CDR3 totals 15 residues. Germline assignment: CDR1 DFQATT and CDR2 SNEGSKA (reference sequence). TCRdb re-called the 5' RACE reads and gives one entry per CDR3 protein, without DNA. The sample table sets out about 540,000 distinct CDR3 sequences. The sequenced sample was blood T cells: a sorted CD56 or NKG2C T cell subset, CD4+ or CD8+ T cells, or bulk PBMC T cells (not recorded which). The rearrangement links TRBV20-1 to TRBJ2-7; TCRdb lists TRBD2, though no DNA is available to test this call. The source is a man aged 18 to 35 in good health. The CDR3 region is CSARVPSGGTYEQYF.